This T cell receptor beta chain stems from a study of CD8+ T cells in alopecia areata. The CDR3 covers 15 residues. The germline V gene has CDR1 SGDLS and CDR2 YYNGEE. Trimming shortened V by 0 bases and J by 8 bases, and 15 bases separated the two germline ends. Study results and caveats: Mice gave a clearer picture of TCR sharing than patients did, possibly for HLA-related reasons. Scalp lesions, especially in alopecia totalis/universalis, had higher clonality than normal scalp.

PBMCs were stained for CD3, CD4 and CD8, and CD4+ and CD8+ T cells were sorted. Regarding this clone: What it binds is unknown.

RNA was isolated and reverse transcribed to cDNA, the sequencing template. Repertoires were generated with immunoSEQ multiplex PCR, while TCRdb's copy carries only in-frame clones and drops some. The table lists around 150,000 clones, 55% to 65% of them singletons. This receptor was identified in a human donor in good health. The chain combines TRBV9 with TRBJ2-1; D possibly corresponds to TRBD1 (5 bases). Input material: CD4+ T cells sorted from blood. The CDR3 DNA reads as TGTGCCAGCAGCGTAGTTGGCAGGGAAGTCGATGAGCAGTTCTTC. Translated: CASSVVGREVDEQFF.